This TCR beta chain derives from a study of blood T cell repertoires in COVID-19 (dated by TCRdb to 2018 to 2020). Study-wide context: Samples from collaborators originated in the United States, Italy and Spain and spanned both the acute and convalescent phases of COVID-19. The prospective study material was composed of cDNA or gDNA derived from T cells, B-cell-depleted T cells, or PBMCs. Where available, HLA class I and class II types were taken from metadata supplied by the sample provider and were not determined by assay-based typing. A de-identified subject ID, COVID-19 status, age in years and sex were almost always included in the sample metadata. The dataset comprised deeply sampled blood TCRbeta repertoires from subjects exposed to, actively infected with, or recovered from COVID-19. The repertoires were released in a freely available public database intended as a resource for research on the immune response to SARS-CoV-2. The samples were drawn from two sources: the first 160 participants of the ongoing ImmuneRACE study, and about 1,300 subjects contributed by 6 global collaborators. Findings and caveats that apply to the study as a whole: How much clinical and demographic metadata was included differed by source and by participant, and the metadata was provided uncurated.

Enrolling through a virtual design, the prospective study's participants ranged in age from roughly 18 to 95 years and lived across 24 United States geographic areas. Cohort assignment in the prospective study relied on participant-reported clinical history from a screening survey and a study questionnaire. Each participant in the prospective study had whole blood, serum and a nasopharyngeal or oropharyngeal swab collected by mobile phlebotomists. Additional blood draws and questionnaires over an approximately two-month period could optionally be provided by prospective study participants. Blood samples from the prospective study were shipped frozen or at room temperature prior to DNA extraction. This clone was found a few times. The target of this receptor is not known. Base qualities are not provided; no much larger clone lies one nucleotide away. Within the sample, other DNA sequences also encode this same CDR3.

TCRbeta CDR3 regions were amplified from genomic DNA by means of the immunoSEQ Assay, a bias-controlled multiplex PCR. From the authors' description of their analysis: Nucleated cell counts per sample were estimated from amplification of reference gene primers within the assay. Sequence reads were collapsed and filtered to measure the absolute abundance of every unique TCRbeta CDR3 rearrangement. For each sample, productive Simpson clonality was calculated as the square root of Simpson's diversity index across productive rearrangements. In its TCRdb copy, this immuneACCESS table keeps in-frame sequences only and misses some clones. Where compared with another copy, unresolved V genes explain less than half of these, and the others have no known cause. Clonal size and the V and J genes are those of that table, whereas D and trimming came from the DNA. The sample table shows approximately 270,000 clones, and about 91% are seen once. Roughly 1.2% of the sample lies in the top ten.

CDR3 length: 15 amino acids, cysteine to phenylalanine. Only the CDR3 region is kept as DNA, spanning 45 bases read in frame from base 1. V lost 0 bases and J lost 2 bases; the stretch between them is 11 bases long. In the germline V gene, CDR1 corresponds to SGHRS and CDR2 to YFSETQ. This sequence uses TRBV5-1 and TRBJ1-1, with the D gene not confidently named. The source is a human donor in a cohort exposed to, infected with or recovered from COVID-19 (not recorded which). The donor label of this sample is uncertain. Material for sequencing was PBMCs or T cells enriched from blood (not recorded which). The base sequence is TGCGCCAGCAGCTTGGAGGCCAGGCTAAACACTGAAGCTTTCTTT. Translated, this gives CASSLEARLNTEAFF.